This T cell receptor beta chain comes out of a study of shared clonotypes between healthy human individuals. General observations from the study: Among several donors, approximately 5% of naive CD4 clonotypes were found in common.

Produced via immunoSEQ multiplex PCR; TCRdb's table is partial and in-frame only. Of some 2,500,000 clones listed, around 92% were seen once; the top ten hold roughly 0.34%. All donors qualified as healthy HIV-negative adults and had experienced no recent acute infections or vaccinations. V lost 3 bases, J lost 9 bases, and 18 bases stayed unmatched. The V gene's germline CDR1 is SQVTM and CDR2 ANQGSEA. This CDR3 region has 16 residues. Of note for this clone: Its antigen is not identified.

This receptor was taken from a man aged 18 to 29 in good health. Some clones in this sample may be carry-over from other donors' samples. Input material: naive CD4+ T cells from PBMCs. Subset: CD45RA+ positively selected. The chain carries TRBV29-1 and TRBJ2-7; 9 bases are shared with TRBD1. The CDR3 DNA reads TGCAGCGTTGAGAGGGGGAGGGACAGGGCCAGCCTGGGGCAGTACTTC. Translating gives CSVERGRDRASLGQYF.